In its sample, the clone carrying this T cell receptor (beta chain) was seen many times. Its cognate antigen is unknown. Template switching added a universal primer binding site, and final cDNA carried unique molecular identifiers. TCRdb reanalysed the 5' RACE reads using MiXCR and keeps one entry per CDR3 protein. The sample lists approximately 600,000 distinct CDR3 sequences, about 7% seen once, with roughly 1.6% in the top ten. The entry originates in a study of identical twins. Study-level points and caveats: Diverse VJ usage suggested most zero-insertion clonotypes were not invariant T cells.

There were only healthy Caucasians among the donors. Trimming stripped 3 bases from V and 5 bases from J, with 14 bases between. The CDR3 has 14 residues. CDR1 SGHRS and CDR2 YFSETQ come from the germline V gene. These data were likewise used in another study, on yellow fever vaccine responses in identical twins.

This sequence originates from a woman aged 18-29 years in good health. This chain links TRBV5-1 with TRBJ1-1, with a weak D call TRBD1 (6 bases). Sequencing input: PBMCs. Here the CDR3 reads CASSSKQGWTEAFF. CDR3 nucleotides: TGCGCCAGCAGCTCAAAACAGGGTTGGACTGAAGCTTTCTTT.